These 13 T cell receptor beta chains were all obtained from the same sample, sequenced in a study of CD8 T cells in ankylosing spondylitis. Overall study findings and caveats: One TCR beta motif, made up of 7 or 8 highly homologous variants, appeared characteristic of ankylosing spondylitis blood.

From the 5' RACE reads, TCRdb called clonotypes with MiXCR, one entry per CDR3 protein. The data contain approximately 300,000 distinct CDR3 sequences, roughly 8% of them singletons. These receptors' targets are unknown. The sequencing input was blood, either unsorted or a sorted T cell fraction (not recorded which). Every receptor here comes from a male donor with ankylosing spondylitis.

The genes are TRBV29-1 and TRBJ2-4, with a possible D match to TRBD2 (5 bases). V was pared by 4 bases and J by 9 bases, with 13 bases between. The CDR3 is made up of 12 amino acids. The germline CDR1 and CDR2 sequences are SQVTM and ANQGSEA. The CDR3 here is CSVGDGETIQYF. The CDR3 DNA reads TGCAGCGTTGGCGACGGGGAAACCATTCAGTACTTC.

Only a few counts were recorded for this clonotype. The J gene is TRBJ2-1, the V gene TRBV12-3 or TRBV12-4, with TRBD2 identical over 8 bases. CDR3 length: 13 amino acids. Unmatched junction bases numbered 6, after V lost 6 bases and J lost 8 bases. The chain's CDR3 is CASRPSGWDEQFF. The DNA of the CDR3 is TGTGCCAGCAGGCCTAGCGGGTGGGATGAGCAGTTCTTC.

The chain is built from TRBV12-3 or TRBV12-4 and TRBJ2-3; TRBD2 aligns across 7 bases. The CDR3 is 15 residues long. The junction had 5 bases not matched to a gene; V was cut back by 1 base and J by 4 bases. In DNA form, the CDR3 reads TGTGCCAGCAGTTTAGGGGTGGGAGGGGCAGATACGCAGTATTTT. Translated: CASSLGVGGADTQYF.

This clonotype was detected a few times. The chain couples TRBV30 to TRBJ2-1; 9 positions agree with TRBD2. With 4 bases clipped from V and 7 bases from J, the junction kept 11 bases outside the gene matches. The CDR3 contains 15 residues. Germline CDR1 reads GTSNPN; CDR2 reads SVGIG (reference sequence). In DNA form, the CDR3 reads TGTGCCTGGACCTCCCTAGCGGGATCTTTGAATGAGCAGTTCTTC. Translation gives CAWTSLAGSLNEQFF.

This clonotype was counted between two and nine times. The J gene is TRBJ2-2, the V gene TRBV5-1; D is unclear. The V end was cut by 1 base, the J end by 7 bases, with 14 bases between. Germline CDR1 is SGHRS and CDR2 is YFSETQ. This CDR3 has 15 residues. The CDR3 spells CASSLQYRVNGELFF. In DNA form, the CDR3 reads TGCGCCAGCAGCTTGCAATATAGGGTGAACGGGGAGCTGTTTTTT.

This clonotype has just a few counts. The chain recombines TRBV3-1 with TRBJ1-2, with 10 bases aligning to TRBD1. In germline, CDR1 is LGHDT, CDR2 YNNKEL (reference sequence). Trimming at V came to 4 bases and at J to 7 bases, leaving 9 bases not matched to a gene. The CDR3 runs to 15 residues. Here the CDR3 DNA reads TGTGCCAGCAGCCCCTGGGACAGGGGCCGCGTTGGCTACACCTTC. This sequence encodes CASSPWDRGRVGYTF. The full variable domain, its missing parts supplied by reference TRBV3-1 and TRBJ1-2, is DTAVSQTPKYLVTQMGNDKSIKCEQNLGHDTMYWYKQDSKKFLKIMFSYNNKELIINETVPNRFSPKSPDKAHLNLHINSLELGDSAVYFCASSPWDRGRVGYTFGSGTRLTVV.

The rearrangement uses TRBV10-3 and TRBJ2-2; D is ambiguous. The CDR3 sequence is 12 residues long. Germline CDR1 ENHRY, CDR2 SYGVKD. Trimming stripped 3 bases from V and 7 bases from J, with 6 bases between. CDR3 DNA: TGTGCCATCAGTGACAGCCTCGGGGAGCTGTTTTTT. The encoded protein is CAISDSLGELFF.

This clonotype was observed many times. This chain links TRBV6-2 or TRBV6-3 with TRBJ2-5; no reliable D call. Germline V CDR1 and CDR2: MNHEY, SVGEGT. The length of the CDR3 is 12 residues. Trimming took off 5 bases at V and 3 bases at J, with 7 bases between the two ends. CDR3 protein: CASSRLKETQYF. As DNA, the CDR3 is TGTGCCAGCAGTCGGCTAAAAGAGACCCAGTACTTC.

This clonotype turned up a few times. The genes are TRBV5-1 and TRBJ2-7; 9 bases are a match to TRBD1. V was clipped by 1 base and J by 5 bases; unmatched bases: 4. Germline loops: CDR1 SGHRS, CDR2 YFSETQ. The CDR3 runs to 14 residues. The CDR3 region is CASSLWDREDEQYF. CDR3 coding DNA: TGCGCCAGCAGCTTGTGGGACAGGGAAGACGAGCAGTACTTC.

This clonotype was observed a few times. This chain links TRBV27 with TRBJ2-2; D gene ambiguous. CDR3 size: 13 residues. Looked up from germline, CDR1 is MNHEY and CDR2 is SMNVEV (reference sequence). V was pared by 3 bases and J by 13 bases, with 15 bases between. CDR3 region: CASSFFDKGALFF. In nucleotides, the CDR3 is TGTGCCAGCAGTTTCTTCGACAAGGGTGCGCTGTTTTTT.

Regarding this clonotype: The germline gene is not matched at one end of the junction; a read error may be the cause. The CDR3 DNA reads TGTGCTAGCAGCCCTAGCGGGAGCGGTGAGCAGTTCTTC. It is translated as CASSPSGSGEQFF. V is TRBV7-7 and J is TRBJ2-1; the match to TRBD2 covers 10 bases. The CDR3 extends over 13 amino acids. The germline V gene encodes CDR1 SSHAT and CDR2 FNYEAQ (reference sequence). Variable domain in full (rest from reference TRBV7-7 and TRBJ2-1): GAGVSQSPRYKVTKRGQDVTLRCDPISSHATLYWYQQALGQGPEFLTYFNYEAQPDKSGLPSDRFSAERPEGSISTLTIQRTEQRDSAMYRCASSPSGSGEQFFGPGTRLTVL.

This sequence joins TRBV2 and TRBJ1-6; D uncertain. Germline CDR1 SNHLY, CDR2 FYNNEI. Trimming removed 4 bases at V and 5 bases at J, with 3 bases between. CDR3 length: 12 amino acids. DNA of the CDR3: TGTGCCAGCAGTGCTAATAATTCACCCCTCCACTTT. This sequence encodes CASSANNSPLHF.

The chain is built from TRBV24-1 and TRBJ2-1; D unclear. Germline values: CDR1 KGHDR, CDR2 SFDVKD. V dropped 4 bases and J dropped 7 bases, with 13 bases sitting between them. This CDR3 is built from 14 residues. CDR3 loop: CATSDPSSLNEQFF. In DNA form, the CDR3 reads TGTGCCACCAGTGACCCTAGTTCCTTGAATGAGCAGTTCTTC.